This TCR beta chain was documented in a study of shared clonotypes between healthy human individuals. The study, taken as a whole, reports: What naive subsets generally showed was a larger estimated richness than memory subsets showed.

The CDR3 has 17 residues. The V gene's germline CDR1 is SEHNR and CDR2 FQNEAQ (reference sequence). Participating donors were healthy, HIV-negative adults free of recent acute infections or vaccinations. On this clone itself: Its matching antigen is unknown. The germline gene is not matched at one end of the junction; a read error may be the cause.

Generated by immunoSEQ multiplex PCR, the TCRdb table keeps only in-frame clones and is missing some. Here the sample spans about 1 million clones, around 76% being singletons. The chain has TRBV7-9 and TRBJ1-4; D is perhaps TRBD1 (5 bases). This TCR was recovered from a man aged 18 to 29 in good health. The sample taken for sequencing was memory CD4+ T cells sorted from blood. The sample's subset: CD45RA-negative fraction. The CDR3 coding sequence is TGTGCCAGCAGCCCCCCCCCAGGGAGTGTCCCTAAGGAAAAACTGTTTTTT. Translation gives CASSPPPGSVPKEKLFF.